This T cell receptor beta chain was sequenced for a study of glioma-infiltrating T cells after dendritic cell vaccination. The wider study: At biweekly intervals, patients got three intradermal dendritic cell vaccine injections.

The PCR used 60 V beta and 13 J beta primers. This table comes from immunoSEQ multiplex PCR, and its TCRdb copy is limited to in-frame clones, with some not included. The sample consists of about 38,000 clones, approximately 82% of them appearing once. Trimming cost V 7 bases and J 2 bases, with 11 bases left between them. The length of the CDR3 is 13 residues. Germline V gene data show CDR1 as MGHDK and CDR2 as SYGVNS. About this clone itself: The target antigen is unknown.

General study findings and limits: Higher pretreatment TIL content predicted longer progression-free time and survival.

Sequences were derived from blood, sampled before dendritic cell vaccination. The clonotype comes from a human donor with glioblastoma. The rearrangement joins TRBV25-1 to TRBJ1-2; perhaps TRBD1 as D (6 bases). This CDR3 reads CASTSTGNYGYTF. The CDR3 DNA reads TGTGCCAGCACCTCCACAGGGAACTATGGCTACACCTTC.